The present T cell receptor (beta chain) was sequenced within a study of blood T cell repertoires in COVID-19. Overall study context: Both acute and convalescent COVID-19 samples were obtained from the United States, Italy and Spain. T cells, B-cell-depleted T cells, or PBMCs provided the cDNA or gDNA that served as material.

Living in about two dozen US areas, the participants were between about 18 and 90 years of age. A COVID-19 case had been met by exposed participants during the 2 weeks before study entry. The ends lost 6 bases at V and 4 bases at J; junction bases unmatched: 7. The germline CDR1 and CDR2 sequences are MNHEY and SMNVEV (reference sequence). This CDR3 contains 14 residues. Profiling relied on immunoSEQ multiplex PCR, and the TCRdb table lists in-frame clones only, not all of them. The table shows 350,000 to 500,000 clones, with roughly 84% occurring only once. Sequencing used PBMCs or T cells enriched from blood (not recorded which). The clonotype comes from a woman aged 18-29 years who had been exposed to COVID-19. V is TRBV27 and J is TRBJ1-1, with 8 bases aligning to TRBD1. CDR3 region: CASRFLQGGTEAFF. The CDR3 nucleotides are TGTGCCAGCAGATTTTTACAGGGGGGCACTGAAGCTTTCTTT.